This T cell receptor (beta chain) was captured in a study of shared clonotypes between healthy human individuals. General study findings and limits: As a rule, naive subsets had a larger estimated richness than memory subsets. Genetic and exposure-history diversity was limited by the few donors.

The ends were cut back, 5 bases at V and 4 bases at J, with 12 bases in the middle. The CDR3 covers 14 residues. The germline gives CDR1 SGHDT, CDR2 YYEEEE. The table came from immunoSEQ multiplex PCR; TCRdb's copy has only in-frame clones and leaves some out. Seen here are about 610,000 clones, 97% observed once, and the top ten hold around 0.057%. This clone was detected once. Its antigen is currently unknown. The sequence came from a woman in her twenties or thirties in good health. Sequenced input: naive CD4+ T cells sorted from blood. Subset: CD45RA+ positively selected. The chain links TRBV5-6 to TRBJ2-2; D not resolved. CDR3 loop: CASRGKGRTGELFF. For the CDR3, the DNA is TGTGCCAGCAGAGGCAAGGGTCGCACCGGGGAGCTGTTTTTT.